This T cell receptor (beta chain) was recovered during a study of CD8 T cells in ankylosing spondylitis. General observations from the study: Within ankylosing spondylitis blood, a TCR beta motif made up of roughly eight highly homologous variants appeared to be characteristic. Reactive arthritis synovial fluid and blood previously showed some of these motif variants.

This clonotype has at least ten counts. Its antigen is still unknown. TCRdb ran MiXCR on the 5' RACE reads and lists one entry per CDR3 protein. The table shows approximately 180,000 distinct CDR3 sequences, with about 20% occurring only once. Germline V gives CDR1 SGDLS, CDR2 YYNGEE. Trimming left V 0 bases short and J 4 bases short, with 11 bases between. The CDR3 runs to 14 residues. The TCR comes from a male donor aged 10-29 years with ankylosing spondylitis or in good health (not recorded which). The gene calls are TRBV9 and TRBJ2-7, with a weak D call TRBD2 (6 bases). Sequencing input: blood, either unsorted or a sorted T cell fraction (not recorded which). CDR3 residues: CASSVDHGTYEQYF. The CDR3, as DNA: TGTGCCAGCAGCGTAGATCACGGGACTTACGAGCAGTACTTC.